This TCR beta chain was profiled in a study of T cells after yellow fever vaccination. The CDR3 length is 14 residues. Germline CDR1 KGHSH, CDR2 LQKENI. V was cut by 6 bases and J by 1 base, with 12 bases left in between. This clonotype was observed many times. As yet, its antigen is unknown. The study's findings and limits: Among primary-vaccination clones, most reappeared after the booster, at around 97% for CD4 and approximately 90% for CD8. On re-exposure, the response was weaker but peaked faster, at day 5 versus 15. Repertoires obtained by FACS sorting could include abundant clonotypes that entered as contaminants from the bulk population.

As TCR cDNA was made by 5'RACE template switching, a universal primer site and UMIs were added. TCRdb passed the 5' RACE reads through MiXCR, listing each CDR3 protein once. The sample shows approximately 300,000 distinct CDR3 sequences, around 10% of them seen only once. The sequence came from a man between 18 and 35 years old who received the YFV17D yellow fever vaccine. The V gene is TRBV18, the J gene TRBJ1-1; no clear D. The input for sequencing was CD4+ T cells sorted from PBMCs, taken 45 days after the yellow fever booster vaccination. The CDR3 DNA reads TGTGCCAGCTCCCCTGGGCCGGGGAACACTGAAGCTTTCTTT. It is translated as CASSPGPGNTEAFF.